This is a list of T cell receptor beta chains from one sample in a study of Tregs in tolerant kidney transplant recipients. Sequencing used immunoSEQ multiplex PCR; TCRdb keeps in-frame clones, though not all of them. Of 240,000 or so clones listed, 80% to 85% are singletons. The sample was CD4+ T cells from blood. The origin of the receptors is a human donor in good health. Each CDR3 is given with its conserved first and last residue. A D gene is named only where the DNA matches it firmly. Clone size is stated in some rows and not others, as once, few, many or a class when expanded.

CDR3: CASSEPSTYYGYTF; DNA: TGTGCCAGTAGTGAACCCAGCACATACTATGGCTACACCTTC; J: TRBJ1-2; V: TRBV19; D: -; size: -
CDR3: CASNSETGRSYGYTF; DNA: TGCGCCAGCAACTCTGAGACAGGCAGGAGCTATGGCTACACCTTC; J: TRBJ1-2; V: TRBV10-2; D: -; size: -
CDR3: CASSQGAERNTIYF; DNA: TGTGCCAGCAGCCAAGGGGCGGAACGAAACACCATATATTTT; J: TRBJ1-3; V: TRBV4-2; D: -; size: -
CDR3: CASTQGLTSGPQETQYF; DNA: TGTGCCAGCACCCAGGGGTTGACTAGCGGGCCCCAAGAGACCCAGTACTTC; J: TRBJ2-5; V: TRBV28; D: TRBD2; size: few
CDR3: CASSVVQGGSTEAFF; DNA: TGCGCCAGCAGCGTTGTGCAGGGTGGAAGCACTGAAGCTTTCTTT; J: TRBJ1-1; V: TRBV5-1; D: -; size: few
CDR3: CASSVKTGLNTEAFF; DNA: TGTGCCAGCAGCGTAAAGACAGGGTTGAACACTGAAGCTTTCTTT; J: TRBJ1-1; V: TRBV9; D: TRBD1; size: -
CDR3: CASSPVAGGRNGELFF; DNA: TGTGCCAGCTCACCAGTAGCGGGAGGACGTAACGGGGAGCTGTTTTTT; J: TRBJ2-2; V: TRBV18; D: TRBD2; size: -
CDR3: CASSVGWAGDSPLHF; DNA: TGTGCCAGCAGCGTAGGGTGGGCAGGGGATTCACCCCTCCACTTT; J: TRBJ1-6; V: TRBV9; D: -; size: -
CDR3: CASSPRDGFNQPQHF; DNA: TGTGCCAGCAGCCCTAGAGACGGCTTCAATCAGCCCCAGCATTTT; J: TRBJ1-5; V: TRBV11-2; D: -; size: -
CDR3: CASSEGAFSTDTQYF; DNA: TGTGCCAGCAGTGAAGGAGCCTTCAGCACAGATACGCAGTATTTT; J: TRBJ2-3; V: TRBV6-1; D: -; size: once
CDR3: CASSSRDITREETQYF; DNA: TGCGCCAGCAGTTCGCGGGACATAACCCGCGAAGAGACCCAGTACTTC; J: TRBJ2-5; V: TRBV5-1; D: -; size: -
CDR3: CASSELAGNYGYTF; DNA: TGTGCCAGCAGTGAACTGGCAGGTAACTATGGCTACACCTTC; J: TRBJ1-2; V: TRBV2; D: -; size: -
CDR3: CAISDSRDKSYEQYF; DNA: TGTGCCATCAGTGACTCCCGGGACAAATCCTACGAGCAGTACTTC; J: TRBJ2-7; V: TRBV10-3; D: -; size: -
CDR3: CASSQSNREGTGELFF; DNA: TGCGCCAGCAGTCAATCGAACCGGGAGGGGACCGGGGAGCTGTTTTTT; J: TRBJ2-2; V: TRBV23-1; D: TRBD2; size: -
CDR3: CASSLSGRAGNEQFF; DNA: TGTGCCAGCAGCTTAAGCGGGAGGGCGGGGAATGAGCAGTTCTTC; J: TRBJ2-1; V: TRBV7-9; D: TRBD2; size: -
CDR3: CASSPSLEYEQYF; DNA: TGTGCCAGCTCACCGAGCCTAGAGTACGAGCAGTACTTC; J: TRBJ2-7; V: TRBV18; D: -; size: -
CDR3: CASSVRTGLFQHF; DNA: TGTGCCAGCAGTGTACGGACAGGCCTTTTCCAGCATTTT; J: TRBJ1-5; V: TRBV2; D: TRBD1; size: -
CDR3: CASSQGSTDTQYF; DNA: TGTGCCAGCTCACAAGGGAGCACAGATACGCAGTATTTT; J: TRBJ2-3; V: TRBV18; D: -; size: -
CDR3: CASSFQGMNTEAFF; DNA: TGTGCCAGCAGTTTCCAGGGGATGAACACTGAAGCTTTCTTT; J: TRBJ1-1; V: TRBV6-5; D: -; size: -
CDR3: CASSNEKRAPYEQYF; DNA: TGTGCCAGTAGTAACGAGAAGCGGGCCCCCTACGAGCAGTACTTC; J: TRBJ2-7; V: TRBV19; D: -; size: -
CDR3: CAISDRTGTETQYF; DNA: TGTGCCATCAGTGACCGGACAGGGACAGAGACCCAGTACTTC; J: TRBJ2-5; V: TRBV10-3; D: TRBD1; size: -
CDR3: CASSTGGNQPQHF; DNA: TGCGCCAGCTCCACGGGGGGGAATCAGCCCCAGCATTTT; J: TRBJ1-5; V: TRBV5-1; D: -; size: -
CDR3: CASSLWAGGRSYEQYF; DNA: TGTGCCAGCAGCTTATGGGCGGGAGGACGCTCCTACGAGCAGTACTTC; J: TRBJ2-7; V: TRBV13; D: TRBD2; size: -
CDR3: CASSVRQNSPLHF; DNA: TGTGCCAGCAGCGTCCGACAGAATTCACCCCTCCACTTT; J: TRBJ1-6; V: TRBV27; D: -; size: -
CDR3: CASSRKGHLSSYEQYF; DNA: TGTGCCAGTAGTAGGAAGGGACACCTAAGCTCCTACGAGCAGTACTTC; J: TRBJ2-7; V: TRBV19; D: -; size: -
CDR3: CASSIGDSSSYEQYF; DNA: TGTGCCAGTAGTATAGGGGACTCGAGCTCCTACGAGCAGTACTTC; J: TRBJ2-7; V: TRBV19; D: -; size: -
CDR3: CASSAIGELANEQFF; DNA: TGTGCCAGCAGCGCTATAGGCGAACTAGCCAATGAGCAGTTCTTC; J: TRBJ2-1; V: TRBV2; D: -; size: -
CDR3: CASSSPVGSGRGFRELFF; DNA: TGTGCCAGCAGCTCCCCGGTCGGTAGCGGGAGGGGGTTCCGGGAGCTGTTTTTT; J: TRBJ2-2; V: TRBV7-8; D: TRBD2; size: -
CDR3: CASSLWRSNYGYTF; DNA: TGTGCCAGCAGCTTGTGGCGCAGCAACTATGGCTACACCTTC; J: TRBJ1-2; V: TRBV5-4; D: -; size: -
CDR3: CAISESRGQGGYEQYF; DNA: TGTGCCATCAGTGAGTCGAGAGGACAGGGGGGGTACGAGCAGTACTTC; J: TRBJ2-7; V: TRBV10-3; D: TRBD1; size: -
CDR3: CASSYSAAQETQYF; DNA: TGTGCCAGCAGTTACTCAGCTGCGCAAGAGACCCAGTACTTC; J: TRBJ2-5; V: TRBV6-5; D: -; size: few
CDR3: CASSLARGRNTGELFF; DNA: TGCGCCAGCAGCTTAGCTAGAGGCCGGAACACCGGGGAGCTGTTTTTT; J: TRBJ2-2; V: TRBV5-1; D: -; size: few
CDR3: CASRELASGRDGEQFF; DNA: TGCGCCAGCAGGGAACTTGCTAGCGGGCGGGATGGAGAGCAGTTCTTC; J: TRBJ2-1; V: TRBV10-2; D: TRBD2; size: -
CDR3: CASSQAAGGPYSYNEQFF; DNA: TGCGCCAGCAGCCAAGCGGCGGGGGGCCCGTACTCCTACAATGAGCAGTTCTTC; J: TRBJ2-1; V: TRBV4-1; D: TRBD2; size: -
CDR3: CASSVGVAASEQFF; DNA: TGTGCCAGCAGCGTAGGGGTAGCGGCGTCGGAGCAGTTCTTC; J: TRBJ2-1; V: TRBV9; D: -; size: -
CDR3: CASSIGSDGYTF; DNA: TGCGCCAGCAGCATCGGTTCCGATGGCTACACCTTC; J: TRBJ1-2; V: TRBV5-1; D: -; size: -
CDR3: CASSLNIYYGYTF; DNA: TGTGCCAGCAGCTTGAACATATACTATGGCTACACCTTC; J: TRBJ1-2; V: TRBV11-2; D: -; size: once
CDR3: CASSLSQLPDTQYF; DNA: TGTGCCAGCAGCTTAAGTCAGCTCCCAGATACGCAGTATTTT; J: TRBJ2-3; V: TRBV5-4; D: -; size: -
CDR3: CASSVDPGGEQFF; DNA: TGTGCCAGCAGCGTAGACCCGGGCGGGGAGCAGTTCTTC; J: TRBJ2-1; V: TRBV9; D: -; size: -
CDR3: CASSPYSASTGVEYF; DNA: TGTGCCAGCAGCCCCTACTCGGCCTCGACAGGGGTCGAGTACTTC; J: TRBJ2-7; V: TRBV27; D: TRBD1; size: -
CDR3: CASSLDRGNSPLHF; DNA: TGTGCCAGCAGCTTAGACAGGGGAAATTCACCCCTCCACTTT; J: TRBJ1-6; V: TRBV6-5; D: TRBD1; size: once
CDR3: CASSLNPGAYQETQYF; DNA: TGCGCCAGCAGCTTGAATCCGGGGGCATACCAAGAGACCCAGTACTTC; J: TRBJ2-5; V: TRBV5-1; D: -; size: -
CDR3: CASSQSGSKTEQYF; DNA: TGTGCCAGCAGCCAGAGCGGGAGTAAGACCGAGCAGTACTTC; J: TRBJ2-7; V: TRBV11-3; D: TRBD2; size: -
CDR3: CASSRGAEQYF; DNA: TGCGCCAGCAGCAGGGGGGCCGAGCAGTACTTC; J: TRBJ2-7; V: TRBV4-1; D: -; size: -
CDR3: CASSPPSSVLETQYF; DNA: TGTGCCAGCTCACCACCGTCTAGCGTCTTGGAGACCCAGTACTTC; J: TRBJ2-5; V: TRBV18; D: -; size: -
CDR3: CASSRGTGDQLFGEKLFF; DNA: TGCGCCAGCAGCCGCGGGACAGGAGATCAATTGTTTGGTGAAAAACTGTTTTTT; J: TRBJ1-4; V: TRBV5-1; D: TRBD1; size: -
CDR3: CASSASQGKGEKLFF; DNA: TGTGCCAGCAGCGCGAGCCAGGGCAAAGGGGAAAAACTGTTTTTT; J: TRBJ1-4; V: TRBV9; D: -; size: -
CDR3: CASSRGRGSYEQYF; DNA: TGTGCCAGCAGCAGGGGACGGGGGTCCTACGAGCAGTACTTC; J: TRBJ2-7; V: TRBV2; D: -; size: -
CDR3: CASSDRGGNNSPLHF; DNA: TGTGCCAGCAGTGATCGGGGGGGAAATAATTCACCCCTCCACTTT; J: TRBJ1-6; V: TRBV6-1; D: -; size: -